This passage covers 3 T cell receptor beta chains from one sample sequenced in a study of cytomegalovirus exposure and HLA in healthy donors. The PCR ran on 60 Vbeta and 13 Jbeta primers. Generated by immunoSEQ multiplex PCR, the TCRdb table keeps only in-frame clones and is missing some. The sample has about 120,000 clones; 75% to 90% are singletons. Sequencing input: PBMCs. All receptors derive from a young man in good health and CMV-seropositive.

The chain is built from TRBV18 and TRBJ1-1; D is perhaps TRBD1 (5 bases). V lost 2 bases and J 5 bases, leaving 9 bases between the germline ends. The CDR3 has 13 residues. Per the germline V gene, CDR1 is KGHSH and CDR2 is LQKENI. Here the CDR3 reads CASSPGGWTEAFF. The CDR3 nucleotides are TGTGCCAGCTCACCAGGGGGGTGGACTGAAGCTTTCTTT.

V usage is TRBV12-5 and J usage is TRBJ2-3; 14 bases are a match to TRBD2. Germline CDR1 LGHNT, CDR2 FRNRAP. J gave up 6 bases and V 6 bases, and 5 bases lay outside the gene matches. The CDR3 spans 15 residues. The CDR3 coding sequence is TGTGCTAGTGGGAGACTAGCGGGGGGGCGGGATACGCAGTATTTT. The encoded protein is CASGRLAGGRDTQYF.

The rearrangement uses TRBV6-6 and TRBJ2-7, with 9 bases aligning to TRBD1. Germline V gene lookup returns CDR1 MNHNY and CDR2 SVGAGI (reference sequence). The trim removed 6 bases at V and 5 bases at J, leaving 5 bases unmatched. This CDR3 region has 13 residues. The CDR3 here is CASRSDRGNEQYF. DNA of the CDR3: TGTGCCAGCAGATCCGACAGGGGGAACGAGCAGTACTTC.